This T cell receptor beta chain was observed in a study of blood T cells in healthy people across ages. A sample-barcoded 5' primer and a J-beta primer mix were used in a second PCR of roughly 7 to 12 cycles. TCRdb re-called the 5' RACE reads through MiXCR, storing one row per CDR3 protein. The data hold some 1.4 million distinct CDR3 sequences, with 42% observed a single time. Germline CDR1 LGHDT, CDR2 YNNKEL (reference sequence). This CDR3 is 19 amino acids long. The sample holds a few counts of this clonotype. One end of the junction fails to match germline, which may point to a read error. Sequenced sample: blood. This receptor was identified in a woman under 30 in good health. The J gene is TRBJ2-1, the V gene TRBV3-1, with TRBD2 matching 12 bases. The CDR3 DNA reads as TGTGCCAGCAGCCAAGATCTGTCTAGCGGGGGGGCCTCCTTCAATGAGCAGTTCTTC. Encoded protein: CASSQDLSSGGASFNEQFF.